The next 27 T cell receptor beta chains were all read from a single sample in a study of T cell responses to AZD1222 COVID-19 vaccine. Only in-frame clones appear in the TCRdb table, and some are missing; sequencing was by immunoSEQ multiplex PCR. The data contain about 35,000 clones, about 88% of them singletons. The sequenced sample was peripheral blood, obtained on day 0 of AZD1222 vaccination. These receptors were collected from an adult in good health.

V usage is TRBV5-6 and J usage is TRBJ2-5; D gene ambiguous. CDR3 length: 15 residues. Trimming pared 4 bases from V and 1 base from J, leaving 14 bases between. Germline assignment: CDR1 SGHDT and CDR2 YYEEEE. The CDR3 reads CASSPYNTAQETQYF. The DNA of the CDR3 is TGTGCCAGCAGCCCCTATAATACAGCCCAAGAGACCCAGTACTTC.

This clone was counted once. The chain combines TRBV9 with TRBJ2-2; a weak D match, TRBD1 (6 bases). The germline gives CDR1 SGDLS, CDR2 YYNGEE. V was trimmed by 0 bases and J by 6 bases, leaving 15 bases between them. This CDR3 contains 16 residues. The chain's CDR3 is CASSVVPGARAGELFF. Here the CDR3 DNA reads TGTGCCAGCAGCGTAGTACCAGGGGCTAGGGCCGGGGAGCTGTTTTTT.

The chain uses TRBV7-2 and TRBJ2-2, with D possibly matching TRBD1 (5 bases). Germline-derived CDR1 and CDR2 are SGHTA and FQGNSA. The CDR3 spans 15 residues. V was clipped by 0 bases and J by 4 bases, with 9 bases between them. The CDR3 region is CASSLAQGITGELFF. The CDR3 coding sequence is TGTGCCAGCAGCTTAGCCCAGGGTATCACCGGGGAGCTGTTTTTT.

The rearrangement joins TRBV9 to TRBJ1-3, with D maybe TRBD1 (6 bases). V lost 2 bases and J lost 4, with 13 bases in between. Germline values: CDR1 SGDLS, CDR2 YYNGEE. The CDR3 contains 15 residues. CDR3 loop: CASSVSAGAGNTIYF. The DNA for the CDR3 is TGTGCCAGCAGCGTCTCAGCAGGGGCCGGAAACACCATATATTTT.

The CDR3 protein is CASSADTGELFF. In DNA form, the CDR3 reads TGTGCCAGCAGTGCGGACACCGGGGAGCTGTTTTTT. V usage is TRBV2 and J usage is TRBJ2-2; the D is unclear. CDR1 is SNHLY and CDR2 is FYNNEI in the germline V gene. The V end was cut by 4 bases, the J end by 3 bases, with 3 bases between. CDR3 length: 12 amino acids.

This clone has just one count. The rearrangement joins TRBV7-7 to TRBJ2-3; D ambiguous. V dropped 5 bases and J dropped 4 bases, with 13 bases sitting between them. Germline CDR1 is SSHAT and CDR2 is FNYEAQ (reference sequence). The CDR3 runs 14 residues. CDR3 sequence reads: CASSVSWSADTQYF. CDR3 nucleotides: TGTGCCAGCAGCGTTAGCTGGAGCGCAGATACGCAGTATTTT. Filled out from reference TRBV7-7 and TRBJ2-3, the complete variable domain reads GAGVSQSPRYKVTKRGQDVTLRCDPISSHATLYWYQQALGQGPEFLTYFNYEAQPDKSGLPSDRFSAERPEGSISTLTIQRTEQRDSAMYRCASSVSWSADTQYFGPGTRLTVL.

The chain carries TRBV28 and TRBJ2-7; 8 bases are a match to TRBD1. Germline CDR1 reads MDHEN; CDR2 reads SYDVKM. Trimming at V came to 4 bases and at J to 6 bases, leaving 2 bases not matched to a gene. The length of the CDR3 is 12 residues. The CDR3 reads CASSSDRAEQYF. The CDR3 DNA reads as TGTGCCAGCAGTTCGGACAGGGCCGAGCAGTACTTC.

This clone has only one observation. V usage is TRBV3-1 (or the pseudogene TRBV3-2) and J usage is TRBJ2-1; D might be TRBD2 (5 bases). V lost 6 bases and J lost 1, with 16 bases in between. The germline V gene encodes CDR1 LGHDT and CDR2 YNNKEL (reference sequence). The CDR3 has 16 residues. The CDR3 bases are TGTGCCAGCAGGGCACACAGTGGGAGATCCTACAATGAGCAGTTCTTC. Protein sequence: CASRAHSGRSYNEQFF.

The CDR3 nucleotides are TGTGCCAGCAGCCAAGGAATGAACACTGAAGCTTTCTTT. Translating it yields CASSQGMNTEAFF. The chain has TRBV4-2 and TRBJ1-1; D not resolved. Trimming removed 1 base at V and 0 bases at J, with 3 bases between. The germline V gene encodes CDR1 LGHNA and CDR2 YNFKEQ. The CDR3 has 13 amino acids.

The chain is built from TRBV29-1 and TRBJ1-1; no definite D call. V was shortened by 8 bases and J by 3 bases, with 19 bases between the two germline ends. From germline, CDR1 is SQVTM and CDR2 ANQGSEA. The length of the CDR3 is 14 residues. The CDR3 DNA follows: TGCAGCACATCGCCTCCGGGGATTTACACTGAAGCTTTCTTT. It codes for CSTSPPGIYTEAFF. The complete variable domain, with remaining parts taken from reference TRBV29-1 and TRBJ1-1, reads SAVISQKPSRDICQRGTSLTIQCQVDSQVTMMFWYRQQPGQSLTLIATANQGSEATYESGFVIDKFPISRPNLTFSTLTVSNMSPEDSSIYLCSTSPPGIYTEAFFGQGTRLTVV.

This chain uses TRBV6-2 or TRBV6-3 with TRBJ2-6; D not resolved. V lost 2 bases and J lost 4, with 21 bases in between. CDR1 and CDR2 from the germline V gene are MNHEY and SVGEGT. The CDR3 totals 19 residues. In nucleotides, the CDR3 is TGTGCCAGCAGTTACCCGGATCGTCTGGGTTTTCCGGGGGCCAACGTCCTGACTTTC. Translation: CASSYPDRLGFPGANVLTF.

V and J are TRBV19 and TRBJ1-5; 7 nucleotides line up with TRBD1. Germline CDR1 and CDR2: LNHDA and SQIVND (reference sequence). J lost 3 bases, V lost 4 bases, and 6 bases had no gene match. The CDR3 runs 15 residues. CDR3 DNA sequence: TGTGCCAGTAGTAGCCGGGACAGCCCCAATCAGCCCCAGCATTTT. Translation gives CASSSRDSPNQPQHF.

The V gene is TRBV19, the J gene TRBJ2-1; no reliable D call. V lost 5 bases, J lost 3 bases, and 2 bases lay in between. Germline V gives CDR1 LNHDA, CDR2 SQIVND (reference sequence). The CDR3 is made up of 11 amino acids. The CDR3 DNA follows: TGTGCCAGTAGTGTCTACAATGAGCAGTTCTTC. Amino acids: CASSVYNEQFF.

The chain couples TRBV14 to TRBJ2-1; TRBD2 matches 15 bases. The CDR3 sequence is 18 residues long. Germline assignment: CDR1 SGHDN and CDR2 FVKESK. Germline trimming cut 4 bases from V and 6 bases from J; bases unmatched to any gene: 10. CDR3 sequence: CASSLPPGLAGGFNEQFF. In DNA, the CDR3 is TGTGCCAGCAGCCTGCCACCGGGACTAGCGGGAGGATTCAATGAGCAGTTCTTC.

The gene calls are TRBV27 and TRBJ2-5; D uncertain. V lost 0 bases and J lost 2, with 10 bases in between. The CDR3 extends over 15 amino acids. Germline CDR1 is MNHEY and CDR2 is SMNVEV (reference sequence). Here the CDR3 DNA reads TGTGCCAGCAGTTTATCGCGTCTAAGACAAGAGACCCAGTACTTC. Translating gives CASSLSRLRQETQYF.

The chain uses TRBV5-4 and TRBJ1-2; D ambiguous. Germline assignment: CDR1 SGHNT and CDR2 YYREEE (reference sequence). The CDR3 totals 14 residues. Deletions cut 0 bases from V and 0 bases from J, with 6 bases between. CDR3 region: CASSLEQTNYGYTF. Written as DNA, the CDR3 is TGTGCCAGCAGCTTGGAACAGACTAACTATGGCTACACCTTC.

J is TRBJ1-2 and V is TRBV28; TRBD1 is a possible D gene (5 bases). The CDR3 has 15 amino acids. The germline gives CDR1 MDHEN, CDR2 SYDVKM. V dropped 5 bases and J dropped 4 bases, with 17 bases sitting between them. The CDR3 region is CASSPVQGYFYGYTF. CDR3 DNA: TGTGCCAGCAGTCCCGTCCAGGGATACTTCTATGGCTACACCTTC.

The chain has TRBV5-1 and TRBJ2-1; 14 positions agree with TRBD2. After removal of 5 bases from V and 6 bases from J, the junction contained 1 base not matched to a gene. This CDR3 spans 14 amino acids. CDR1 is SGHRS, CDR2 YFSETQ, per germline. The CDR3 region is CASSGLAGGNEQFF. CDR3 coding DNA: TGCGCCAGCAGTGGACTAGCGGGGGGCAATGAGCAGTTCTTC.

The CDR3 is CASSSSRGTGRYEQYF. CDR3 DNA sequence: TGTGCCAGCAGTTCCTCGCGCGGGACAGGGCGGTACGAGCAGTACTTC. The chain carries TRBV27 and TRBJ2-7; 9 nucleotides agree with TRBD1. The V segment lost 4 bases and the J segment 4 bases; nucleotides outside the gene matches: 11. Germline CDR1 MNHEY, CDR2 SMNVEV (reference sequence). The CDR3 is 16 residues long.

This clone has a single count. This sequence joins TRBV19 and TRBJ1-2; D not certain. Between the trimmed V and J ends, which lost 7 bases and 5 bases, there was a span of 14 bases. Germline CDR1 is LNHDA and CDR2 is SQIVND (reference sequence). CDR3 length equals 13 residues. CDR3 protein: CASNLNEAYGYTF. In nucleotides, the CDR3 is TGTGCCAGTAACCTGAACGAGGCTTATGGCTACACCTTC.

CDR3 sequence reads: CAWSRESGNTIYF. The CDR3 coding sequence is TGTGCCTGGAGCAGGGAGTCGGGAAACACCATATATTTT. This rearrangement joins TRBV30 to TRBJ1-3; maybe TRBD1 (5 bases). Germline CDR1 GTSNPN, CDR2 SVGIG (reference sequence). V dropped 3 bases and J dropped 4 bases, with 10 bases sitting between them. The CDR3 is 13 amino acids.

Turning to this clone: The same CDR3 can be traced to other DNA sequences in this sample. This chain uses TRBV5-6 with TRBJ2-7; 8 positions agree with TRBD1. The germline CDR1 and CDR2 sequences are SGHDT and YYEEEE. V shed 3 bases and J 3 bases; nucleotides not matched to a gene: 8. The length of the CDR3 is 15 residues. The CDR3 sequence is CASSSLHRGDYEQYF. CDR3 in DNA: TGTGCCAGCAGCTCCTTACACAGGGGGGACTACGAGCAGTACTTC.

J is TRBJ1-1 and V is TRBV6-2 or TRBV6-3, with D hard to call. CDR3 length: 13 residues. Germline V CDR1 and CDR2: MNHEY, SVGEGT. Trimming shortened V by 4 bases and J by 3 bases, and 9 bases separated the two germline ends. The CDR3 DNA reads TGTGCCAGCAGTTCCTGGGCTGACACTGAAGCTTTCTTT. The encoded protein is CASSSWADTEAFF.

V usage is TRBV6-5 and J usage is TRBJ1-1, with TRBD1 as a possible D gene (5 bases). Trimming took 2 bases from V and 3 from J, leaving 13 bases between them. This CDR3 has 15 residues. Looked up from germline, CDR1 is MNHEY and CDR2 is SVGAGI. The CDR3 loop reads CASSYQAGWDTEAFF. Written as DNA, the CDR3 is TGTGCCAGCAGTTACCAAGCAGGGTGGGACACTGAAGCTTTCTTT.

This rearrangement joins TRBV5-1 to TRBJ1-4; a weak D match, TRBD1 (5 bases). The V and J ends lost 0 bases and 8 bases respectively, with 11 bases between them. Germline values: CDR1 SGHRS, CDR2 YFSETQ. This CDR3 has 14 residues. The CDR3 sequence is CASSLGRGKEKLFF. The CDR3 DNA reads TGCGCCAGCAGCTTGGGGAGGGGAAAGGAAAAACTGTTTTTT. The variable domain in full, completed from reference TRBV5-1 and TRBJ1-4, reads KAGVTQTPRYLIKTRGQQVTLSCSPISGHRSVSWYQQTPGQGLQFLFEYFSETQRNKGNFPGRFSGRQFSNSRSEMNVSTLELGDSALYLCASSLGRGKEKLFFGSGTQLSVL.

CDR3 sequence (DNA): TGTGCCAGCAGCCCCCTAGTCCCCGGTACGCAGTATTTT. Protein sequence: CASSPLVPGTQYF. V usage is TRBV6-5 and J usage is TRBJ2-3; no clear D. Per the germline V gene, CDR1 is MNHEY and CDR2 is SVGAGI. Trimming left V 6 bases short and J 8 bases short, with 15 bases between. This CDR3 contains 13 residues.

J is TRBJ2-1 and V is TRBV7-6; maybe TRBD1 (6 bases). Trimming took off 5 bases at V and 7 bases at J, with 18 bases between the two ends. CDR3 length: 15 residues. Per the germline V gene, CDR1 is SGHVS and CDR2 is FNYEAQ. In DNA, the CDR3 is TGTGCCAGCAGCCCAGGACAGTCCCACTGGAATGAGCAGTTCTTC. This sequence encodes CASSPGQSHWNEQFF.